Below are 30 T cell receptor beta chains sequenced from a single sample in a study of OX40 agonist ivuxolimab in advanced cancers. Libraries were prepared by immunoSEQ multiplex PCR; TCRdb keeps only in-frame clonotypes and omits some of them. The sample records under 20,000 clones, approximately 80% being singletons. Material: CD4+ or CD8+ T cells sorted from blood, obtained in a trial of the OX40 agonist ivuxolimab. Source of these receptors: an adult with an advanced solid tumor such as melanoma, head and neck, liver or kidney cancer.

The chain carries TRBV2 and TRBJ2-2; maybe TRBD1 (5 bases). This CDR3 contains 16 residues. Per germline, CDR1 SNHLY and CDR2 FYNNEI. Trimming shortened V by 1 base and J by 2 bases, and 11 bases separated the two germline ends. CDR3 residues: CASSEVKGANTGELFF. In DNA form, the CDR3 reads TGTGCCAGCAGTGAAGTGAAAGGGGCCAACACCGGGGAGCTGTTTTTT.

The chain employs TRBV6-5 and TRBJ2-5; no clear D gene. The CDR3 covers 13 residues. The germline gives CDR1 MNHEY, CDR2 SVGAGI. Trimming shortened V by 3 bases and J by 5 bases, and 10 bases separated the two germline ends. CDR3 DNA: TGTGCCAGCAGTTATCTTGGTGAGGAGACCCAGTACTTC. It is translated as CASSYLGEETQYF.

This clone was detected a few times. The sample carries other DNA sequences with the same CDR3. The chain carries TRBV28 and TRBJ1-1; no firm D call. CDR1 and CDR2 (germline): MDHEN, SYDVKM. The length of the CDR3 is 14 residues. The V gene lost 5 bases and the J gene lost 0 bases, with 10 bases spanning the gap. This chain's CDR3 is CASSPGALNTEAFF. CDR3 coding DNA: TGTGCCAGCAGTCCAGGCGCCCTGAACACTGAAGCTTTCTTT. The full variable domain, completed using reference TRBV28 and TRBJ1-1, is DVKVTQSSRYLVKRTGEKVFLECVQDMDHENMFWYRQDPGLGLRLIYFSYDVKMKEKGDIPEGYSVSREKKERFSLILESASTNQTSMYLCASSPGALNTEAFFGQGTRLTVV.

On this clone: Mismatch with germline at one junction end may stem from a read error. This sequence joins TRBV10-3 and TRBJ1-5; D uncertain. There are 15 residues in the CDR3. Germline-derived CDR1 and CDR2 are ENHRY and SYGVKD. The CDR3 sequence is CASSYGLASWRPQHF. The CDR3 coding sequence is TGTGCCAGCAGTTACGGTTTGGCCTCTTGGCGGCCCCAGCATTTT.

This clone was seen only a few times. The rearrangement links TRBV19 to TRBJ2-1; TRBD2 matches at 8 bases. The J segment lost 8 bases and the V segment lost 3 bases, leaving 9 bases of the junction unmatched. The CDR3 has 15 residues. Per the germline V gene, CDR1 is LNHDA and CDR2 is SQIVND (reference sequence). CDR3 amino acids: CASSIGSGGSDEQFF. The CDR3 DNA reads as TGTGCCAGTAGTATCGGGTCGGGGGGGTCGGATGAGCAGTTCTTC.

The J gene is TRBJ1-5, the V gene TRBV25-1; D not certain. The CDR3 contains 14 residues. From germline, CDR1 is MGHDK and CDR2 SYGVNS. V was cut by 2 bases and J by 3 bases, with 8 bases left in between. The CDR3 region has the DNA TGTGCCAGCAGTGAAACGGGATACAATCAGCCCCAGCATTTT. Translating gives CASSETGYNQPQHF. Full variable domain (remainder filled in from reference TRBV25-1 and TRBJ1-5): EADIYQTPRYLVIGTGKKITLECSQTMGHDKMYWYQQDPGMELHLIHYSYGVNSTEKGDLSSESTVSRIRTEHFPLTLESARPSHTSQYLCASSETGYNQPQHFGDGTRLSIL.

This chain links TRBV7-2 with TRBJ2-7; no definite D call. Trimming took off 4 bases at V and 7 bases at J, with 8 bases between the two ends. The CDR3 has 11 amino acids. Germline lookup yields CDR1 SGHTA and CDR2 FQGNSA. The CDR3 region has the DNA TGTGCCAGCAGCTCTTGGGCTGAGCAGTACTTC. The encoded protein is CASSSWAEQYF.

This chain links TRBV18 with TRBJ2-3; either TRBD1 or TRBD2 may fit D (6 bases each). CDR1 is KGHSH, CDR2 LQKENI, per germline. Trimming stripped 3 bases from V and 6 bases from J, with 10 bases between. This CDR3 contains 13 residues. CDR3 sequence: CASSPGGSDTQYF. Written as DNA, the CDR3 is TGTGCCAGCTCACCGGGGGGCTCGGATACGCAGTATTTT.

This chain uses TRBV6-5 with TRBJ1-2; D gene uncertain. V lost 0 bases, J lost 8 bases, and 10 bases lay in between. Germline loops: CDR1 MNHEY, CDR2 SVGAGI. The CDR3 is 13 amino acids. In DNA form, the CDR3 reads TGTGCCAGCAGTTACTCGACCCGATTCGGCTACACCTTC. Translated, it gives CASSYSTRFGYTF.

CDR3 sequence: CASSVPPAGSNNEQFF. In DNA, the CDR3 is TGTGCCAGCAGCGTACCCCCCGCGGGGAGCAACAATGAGCAGTTCTTC. The rearrangement uses TRBV9 and TRBJ2-1; maybe TRBD2 (6 bases). The CDR3 extends over 16 amino acids. The V end lost 1 base, the J end lost 5 bases, and 16 bases lay between the germline ends. Per germline, CDR1 SGDLS and CDR2 YYNGEE.

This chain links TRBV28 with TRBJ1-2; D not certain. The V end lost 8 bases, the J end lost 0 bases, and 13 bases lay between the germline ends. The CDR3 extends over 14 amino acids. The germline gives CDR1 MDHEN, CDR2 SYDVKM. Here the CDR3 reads CASEDNSPNYGYTF. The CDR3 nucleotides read TGTGCCAGCGAAGACAACAGTCCTAACTATGGCTACACCTTC.

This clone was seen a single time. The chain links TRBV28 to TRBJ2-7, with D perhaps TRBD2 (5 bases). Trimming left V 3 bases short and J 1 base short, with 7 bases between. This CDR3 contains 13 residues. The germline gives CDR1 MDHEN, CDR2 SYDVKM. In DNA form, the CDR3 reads TGTGCCAGCAGTTTCGGGATGTCCTACGAGCAGTACTTC. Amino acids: CASSFGMSYEQYF.

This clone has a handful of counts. CDR3 protein: CASSIDRAETQYF. CDR3 bases: TGTGCCAGCAGTATCGACAGGGCTGAGACCCAGTACTTC. This sequence joins TRBV6-5 and TRBJ2-5; 7 bases agree with TRBD1. V was pared by 5 bases and J by 5 bases, with 5 bases of the junction left unmatched. Germline V gives CDR1 MNHEY, CDR2 SVGAGI. The CDR3 length is 13 residues.

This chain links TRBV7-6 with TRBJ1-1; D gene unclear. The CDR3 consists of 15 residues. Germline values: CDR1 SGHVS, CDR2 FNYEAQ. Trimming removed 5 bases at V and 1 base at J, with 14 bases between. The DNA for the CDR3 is TGTGCCAGCAGCGCCCTTGGAGGCTCGAACACTGAAGCTTTCTTT. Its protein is CASSALGGSNTEAFF.

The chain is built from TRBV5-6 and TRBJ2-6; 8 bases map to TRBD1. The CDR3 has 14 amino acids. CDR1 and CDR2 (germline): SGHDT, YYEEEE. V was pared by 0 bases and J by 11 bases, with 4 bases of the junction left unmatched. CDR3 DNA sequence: TGTGCCAGCAGCTTGGTAGGGACAGGCGACGTCCTGACTTTC. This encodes CASSLVGTGDVLTF.

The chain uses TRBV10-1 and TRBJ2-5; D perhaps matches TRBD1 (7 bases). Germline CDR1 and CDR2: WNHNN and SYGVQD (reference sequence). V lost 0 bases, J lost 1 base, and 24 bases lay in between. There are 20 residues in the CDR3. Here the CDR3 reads CASSESKLTAGGQLQETQYF. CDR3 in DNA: TGCGCCAGCAGTGAGTCGAAATTAACTGCAGGGGGGCAACTCCAAGAGACCCAGTACTTC.

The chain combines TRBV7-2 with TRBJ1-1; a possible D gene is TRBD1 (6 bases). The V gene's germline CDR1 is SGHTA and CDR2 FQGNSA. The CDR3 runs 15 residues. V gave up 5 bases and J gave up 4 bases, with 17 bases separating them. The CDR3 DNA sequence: TGTGCCAGCAGCCCCCCCCGGGACACTTCCACTGAAGCTTTCTTT. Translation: CASSPPRDTSTEAFF. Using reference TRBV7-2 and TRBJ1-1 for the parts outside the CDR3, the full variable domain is GAGVSQSPSNKVTEKGKDVELRCDPISGHTALYWYRQSLGQGLEFLIYFQGNSAPDKSGLPSDRFSAERTGGSVSTLTIQRTQQEDSAVYLCASSPPRDTSTEAFFGQGTRLTVV.

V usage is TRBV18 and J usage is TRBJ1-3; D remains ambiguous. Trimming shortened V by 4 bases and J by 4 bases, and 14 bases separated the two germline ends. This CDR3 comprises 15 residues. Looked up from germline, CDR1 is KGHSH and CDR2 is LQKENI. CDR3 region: CASSLYASPGNTIYF. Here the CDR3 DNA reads TGTGCCAGCTCACTTTACGCGAGTCCCGGAAACACCATATATTTT.

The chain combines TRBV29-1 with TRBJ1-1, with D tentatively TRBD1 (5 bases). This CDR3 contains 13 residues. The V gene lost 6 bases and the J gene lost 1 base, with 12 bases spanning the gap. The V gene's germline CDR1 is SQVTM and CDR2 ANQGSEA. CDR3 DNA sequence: TGCAGCGTGAGGGACTCTTGGAACACTGAAGCTTTCTTT. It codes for CSVRDSWNTEAFF.

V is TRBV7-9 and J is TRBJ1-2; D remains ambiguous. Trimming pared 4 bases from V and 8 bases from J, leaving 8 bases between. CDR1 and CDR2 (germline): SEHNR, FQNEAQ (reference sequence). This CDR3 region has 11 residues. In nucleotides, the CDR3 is TGTGCCAGCAGCTCGGCGAGAGGCTACACCTTC. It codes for CASSSARGYTF.

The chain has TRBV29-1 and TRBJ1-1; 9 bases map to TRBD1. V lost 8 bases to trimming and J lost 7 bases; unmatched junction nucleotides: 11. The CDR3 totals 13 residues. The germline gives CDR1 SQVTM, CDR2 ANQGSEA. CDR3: CSPSPQGAGEAFF. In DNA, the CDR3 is TGCAGCCCCTCGCCACAGGGGGCGGGTGAAGCTTTCTTT.

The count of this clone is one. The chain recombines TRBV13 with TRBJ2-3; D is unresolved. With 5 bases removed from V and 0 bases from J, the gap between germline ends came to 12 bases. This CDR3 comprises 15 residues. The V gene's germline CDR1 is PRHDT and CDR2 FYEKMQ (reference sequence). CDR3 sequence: CASSLRPVSTDTQYF. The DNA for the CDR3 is TGTGCCAGCAGCCTAAGGCCGGTGAGCACAGATACGCAGTATTTT. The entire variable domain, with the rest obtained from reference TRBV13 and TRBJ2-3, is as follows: AAGVIQSPRHLIKEKRETATLKCYPIPRHDTVYWYQQGPGQDPQFLISFYEKMQSDKGSIPDRFSAQQFSDYHSELNMSSLELGDSALYFCASSLRPVSTDTQYFGPGTRLTVL.

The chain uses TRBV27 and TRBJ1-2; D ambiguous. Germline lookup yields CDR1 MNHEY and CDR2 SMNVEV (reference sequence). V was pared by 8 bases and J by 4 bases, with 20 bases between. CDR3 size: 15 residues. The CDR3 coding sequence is TGTGCCAGCGGAAACCCTCTGCCCACCCCCTATGGCTACACCTTC. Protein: CASGNPLPTPYGYTF.

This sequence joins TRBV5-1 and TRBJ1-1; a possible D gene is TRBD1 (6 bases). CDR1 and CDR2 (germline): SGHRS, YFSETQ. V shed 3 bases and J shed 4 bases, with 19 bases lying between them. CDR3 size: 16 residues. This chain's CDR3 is CASSSNRADPTTEAFF. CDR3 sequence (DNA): TGCGCCAGCAGCTCAAACAGGGCGGATCCTACCACTGAAGCTTTCTTT.

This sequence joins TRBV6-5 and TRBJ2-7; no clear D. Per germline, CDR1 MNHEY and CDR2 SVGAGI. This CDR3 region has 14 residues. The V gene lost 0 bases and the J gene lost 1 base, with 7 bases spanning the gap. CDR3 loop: CASSYSHGSYEQYF. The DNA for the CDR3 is TGTGCCAGCAGTTACTCCCACGGTTCCTACGAGCAGTACTTC.

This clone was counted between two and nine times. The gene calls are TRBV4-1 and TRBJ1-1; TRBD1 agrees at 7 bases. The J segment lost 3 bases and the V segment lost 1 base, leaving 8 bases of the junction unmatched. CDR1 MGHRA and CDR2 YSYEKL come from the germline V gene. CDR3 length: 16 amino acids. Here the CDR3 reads CASSQGQGIVYTEAFF. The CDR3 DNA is TGCGCCAGCAGCCAAGGACAGGGAATAGTTTACACTGAAGCTTTCTTT.

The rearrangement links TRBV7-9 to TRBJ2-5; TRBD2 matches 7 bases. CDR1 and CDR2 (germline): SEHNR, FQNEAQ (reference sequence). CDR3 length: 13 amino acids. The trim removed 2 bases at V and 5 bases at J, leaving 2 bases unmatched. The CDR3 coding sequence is TGTGCCAGCAGCTTATGGGGAGGGGAGACCCAGTACTTC. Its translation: CASSLWGGETQYF.

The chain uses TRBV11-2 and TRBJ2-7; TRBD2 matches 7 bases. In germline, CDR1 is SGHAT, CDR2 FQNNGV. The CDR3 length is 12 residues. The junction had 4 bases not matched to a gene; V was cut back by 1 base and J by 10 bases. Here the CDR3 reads CASSLGAGDQYF. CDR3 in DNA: TGTGCCAGCAGCTTAGGGGCGGGGGATCAGTACTTC. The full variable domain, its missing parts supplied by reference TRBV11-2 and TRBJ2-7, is EAGVAQSPRYKIIEKRQSVAFWCNPISGHATLYWYQQILGQGPKLLIQFQNNGVVDDSQLPKDRFSAERLKGVDSTLKIQPAKLEDSAVYLCASSLGAGDQYFGPGTRLTVT.

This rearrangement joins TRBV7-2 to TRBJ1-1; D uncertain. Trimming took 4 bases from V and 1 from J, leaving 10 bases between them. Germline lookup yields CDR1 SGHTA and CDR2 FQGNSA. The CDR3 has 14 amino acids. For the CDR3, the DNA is TGTGCCAGCAGCTGGCACGTCGGGAACACTGAAGCTTTCTTT. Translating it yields CASSWHVGNTEAFF.

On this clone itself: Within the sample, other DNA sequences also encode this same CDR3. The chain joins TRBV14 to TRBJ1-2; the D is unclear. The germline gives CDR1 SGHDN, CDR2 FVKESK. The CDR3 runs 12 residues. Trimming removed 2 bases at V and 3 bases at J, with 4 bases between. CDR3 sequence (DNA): TGTGCCAGCAGCCAAACGGACTATGGCTACACCTTC. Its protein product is CASSQTDYGYTF.